This T cell receptor (beta chain) was profiled in a study of blood T cell repertoires in COVID-19. Overall study context: Whether acute or convalescent, the COVID-19 samples came from the United States, Italy and Spain. The cDNA or gDNA used as material had been derived from T cells, B-cell-depleted T cells, or PBMCs.

How the authors handled the data: Reference gene primers were amplified, and this amplification served to estimate nucleated cell counts. Here immunoSEQ multiplex PCR was the method, and the copy in TCRdb shows in-frame clones only, minus some. V and J calls and clone size are as listed in that table; D and trimming were resolved from the DNA. The sample lists around 100,000 clones; 85% were seen once. The source is a woman in her seventies with active or convalescent COVID-19. Input material: peripheral blood.

The CDR3 here is CASSLVGLAGVFSTDTQYF. In DNA, the CDR3 is TGTGCCAGCAGCTTAGTGGGACTAGCGGGAGTCTTTAGCACAGATACGCAGTATTTT. This chain connects TRBV11-2 to TRBJ2-3, with 14 bases fitting TRBD2. Germline CDR1 reads SGHAT; CDR2 reads FQNNGV. The CDR3 covers 19 residues. V trimming: 1 base; J trimming: 0 bases; junction bases outside the gene matches: 6.